This TCR beta chain was captured in a study of cytomegalovirus exposure and HLA in healthy donors. PCR used 60 Vbeta primers and 13 Jbeta primers. Sequenced by immunoSEQ multiplex PCR; TCRdb stores in-frame clones only, minus some. Here the sample spans around 200,000 clones, approximately 86% being singletons. This TCR came from a young woman in good health and CMV-seronegative. Material for sequencing was PBMCs.

CDR3 residues: CASSQDLRGWEQYF. In DNA form, the CDR3 reads TGCGCCAGCAGCCAAGATCTGCGCGGGTGGGAGCAGTACTTC. V is TRBV4-1 and J is TRBJ2-7; tentative D call: TRBD2 (5 bases). V lost 0 bases, J lost 7 bases, and 13 bases lay in between. Germline V gene sequence: CDR1 MGHRA, CDR2 YSYEKL. This CDR3 has 14 residues.